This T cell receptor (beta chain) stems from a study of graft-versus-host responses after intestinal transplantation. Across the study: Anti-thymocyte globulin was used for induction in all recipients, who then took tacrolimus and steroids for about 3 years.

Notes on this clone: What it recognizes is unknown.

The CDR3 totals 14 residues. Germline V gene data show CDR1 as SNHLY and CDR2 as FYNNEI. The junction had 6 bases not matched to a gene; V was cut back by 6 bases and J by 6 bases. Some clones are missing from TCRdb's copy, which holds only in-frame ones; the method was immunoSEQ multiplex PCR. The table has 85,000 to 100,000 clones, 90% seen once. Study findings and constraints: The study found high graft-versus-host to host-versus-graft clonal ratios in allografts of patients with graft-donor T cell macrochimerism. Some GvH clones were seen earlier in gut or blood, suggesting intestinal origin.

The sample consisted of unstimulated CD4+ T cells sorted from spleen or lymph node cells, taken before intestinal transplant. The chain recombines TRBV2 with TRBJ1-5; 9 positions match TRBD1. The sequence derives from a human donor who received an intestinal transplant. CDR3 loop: CASSETGGGQPQHF. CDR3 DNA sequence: TGTGCCAGCAGCGAAACAGGGGGCGGTCAGCCCCAGCATTTT. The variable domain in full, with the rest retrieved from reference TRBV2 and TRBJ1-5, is EPEVTQTPSHQVTQMGQEVILRCVPISNHLYFYWYRQILGQKVEFLVSFYNNEISEKSEIFDDQFSVERPDGSNFTLKIRSTKLEDSAMYFCASSETGGGQPQHFGDGTRLSIL.